These 7 T cell receptor beta chains came from one sample sequenced in a study of Ad26.COV2.S vaccination and SARS-CoV-2 variants. Treatment noted: around 19 received Ad26.COV2.S at low or high dose, single or two shots; a few received placebo; per-sample allocation not given. Vaccine and placebo recipients were sampled on day 63 after the first injection. Data came from immunoSEQ multiplex PCR; TCRdb stores just in-frame clones and leaves some out. The table includes approximately 420,000 clones, roughly 88% detected once. This material consisted of peripheral blood, taken in a trial of Ad26.COV2.S vaccine versus placebo. Receptor source: a person aged 18-65 years who received the Ad26.COV2.S COVID-19 vaccine or a placebo.

The chain is built from TRBV5-1 and TRBJ1-1; unclear D gene. Germline CDR1 reads SGHRS; CDR2 reads YFSETQ. The CDR3 is 16 amino acids. Between the trimmed V and J ends, which lost 4 bases and 1 base, there was a span of 17 bases. CDR3 in DNA: TGCGCCAGCAGCCTGACTGCTCGAGGGTCGAACACTGAAGCTTTCTTT. It codes for CASSLTARGSNTEAFF.

The chain carries TRBV6-2 or TRBV6-3 and TRBJ1-1; D may be TRBD1 (5 bases). Looked up from germline, CDR1 is MNHEY and CDR2 is SVGEGT. The CDR3 loop spans 13 amino acids. Trimming shortened V by 5 bases and J by 5 bases, and 12 bases separated the two germline ends. The CDR3 region has the DNA TGTGCCAGCAGTAAAAGAGGGGAGACTGAAGCTTTCTTT. Translating it yields CASSKRGETEAFF.

Remarks on this clone: This may come from a read error, since a much larger clone is one base off. V gene TRBV12-3 or TRBV12-4 combines with J gene TRBJ2-7; possible D gene TRBD2, 5 bases. This CDR3 contains 11 residues. V lost 6 bases and J lost 3, with 6 bases in between. The CDR3 coding sequence is TGTGCCAGCAGGGAGGACTACGAGCAGTACTTC. This codes for CASREDYEQYF.

In DNA, the CDR3 is TGCGCCAGCAGTACGACGGGGGGGAGCACAGATACGCAGTATTTT. Its protein product is CASSTTGGSTDTQYF. The chain couples TRBV5-1 to TRBJ2-3; TRBD2 matches at 8 bases. V shed 5 bases and J 0 bases; nucleotides not matched to a gene: 5. Germline CDR1 is SGHRS and CDR2 is YFSETQ. CDR3 length equals 15 residues.

The rearrangement uses TRBV27 and TRBJ1-5, with TRBD1 as a possible D gene (5 bases). The CDR3 sequence is 16 residues long. Germline V CDR1 and CDR2: MNHEY, SMNVEV (reference sequence). Trimming shortened V by 6 bases and J by 0 bases, and 15 bases separated the two germline ends. The CDR3 loop is CASSWGGINSNQPQHF. CDR3 nucleotides: TGTGCCAGCAGCTGGGGGGGGATAAATAGCAATCAGCCCCAGCATTTT.

CDR3 region: CASRSSGGENTDTQYF. CDR3 bases: TGTGCCAGCAGATCAAGCGGGGGGGAAAACACAGATACGCAGTATTTT. This chain links TRBV13 with TRBJ2-3, with 10 bases lining up with TRBD2. The CDR3 sequence is 16 residues long. J lost 2 bases, V lost 6 bases, and 8 bases had no gene match. The germline gives CDR1 PRHDT, CDR2 FYEKMQ (reference sequence).

This clone occurred a few times. The chain combines TRBV4-3 with TRBJ1-6, with D tentatively TRBD1 (6 bases). The CDR3 covers 15 residues. Deletions cut 4 bases from V and 9 bases from J, with 16 bases between. Looked up from germline, CDR1 is LGHNA and CDR2 is YSLEER. The CDR3 DNA reads TGCGCCAGCAGCCCGGGGAACAGGGCTCTTTCACCCCTCCACTTT. Its protein product is CASSPGNRALSPLHF.